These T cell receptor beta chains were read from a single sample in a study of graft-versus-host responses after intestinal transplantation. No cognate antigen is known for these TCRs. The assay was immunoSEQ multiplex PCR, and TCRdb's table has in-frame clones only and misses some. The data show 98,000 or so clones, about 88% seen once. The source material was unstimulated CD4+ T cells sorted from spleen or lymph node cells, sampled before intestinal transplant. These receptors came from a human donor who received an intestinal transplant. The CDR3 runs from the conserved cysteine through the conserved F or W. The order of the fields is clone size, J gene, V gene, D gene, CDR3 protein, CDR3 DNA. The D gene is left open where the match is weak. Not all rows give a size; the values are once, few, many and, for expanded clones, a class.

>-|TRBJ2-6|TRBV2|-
CASSFDSGANVLTF
TGTGCCAGCAGTTTCGACTCTGGGGCCAACGTCCTGACTTTC
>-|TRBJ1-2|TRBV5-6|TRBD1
CASTPGTGAYGYTF
TGTGCCAGCACCCCCGGGACAGGGGCCTATGGCTACACCTTC
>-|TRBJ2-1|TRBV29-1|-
CSVHLGYNNEQFF
TGCAGCGTCCACCTAGGGTACAACAATGAGCAGTTCTTC
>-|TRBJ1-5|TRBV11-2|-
CASSLSGEANQPQHF
TGTGCCAGCAGCTTATCGGGCGAGGCGAATCAGCCCCAGCATTTT
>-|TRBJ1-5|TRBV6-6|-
CASSYRGGSGQPQHF
TGTGCCAGCAGTTACCGGGGGGGGAGTGGGCAGCCCCAGCATTTT
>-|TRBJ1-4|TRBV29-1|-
CSVAHINEKLFF
TGCAGCGTTGCCCACATAAATGAAAAACTGTTTTTT
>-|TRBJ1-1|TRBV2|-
CATSRGGAEAFF
TGTGCCACCTCTAGGGGGGGGGCTGAAGCTTTCTTT
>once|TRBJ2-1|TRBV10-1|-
CASSAGQGPYNEQFF
TGCGCCAGCAGCGCCGGGCAGGGGCCCTACAATGAGCAGTTCTTC
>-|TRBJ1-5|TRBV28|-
CASSSDGTHHGSNQPQHF
TGTGCCAGCAGTTCCGATGGGACACATCACGGGAGCAATCAGCCCCAGCATTTT
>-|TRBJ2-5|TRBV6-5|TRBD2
CASSQGLAGETQYF
TGTGCCAGCAGTCAGGGACTAGCGGGAGAGACCCAGTACTTC
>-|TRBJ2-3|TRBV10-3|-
CAISESGTHSTDTQYF
TGTGCCATCAGTGAATCGGGGACACACAGCACAGATACGCAGTATTTT
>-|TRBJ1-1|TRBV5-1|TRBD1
CASSAPGTGKQIMNTEAFF
TGCGCCAGCAGCGCTCCCGGGACAGGAAAACAGATCATGAACACTGAAGCTTTCTTT
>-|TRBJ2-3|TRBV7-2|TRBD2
CASSLGGGSGTDTQYF
TGTGCCAGCAGCTTAGGTGGCGGGAGTGGTACAGATACGCAGTATTTT
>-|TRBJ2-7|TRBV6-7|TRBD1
CASSSDRGYEQYF
TGTGCCAGCAGTTCGGACAGGGGCTACGAGCAGTACTTC
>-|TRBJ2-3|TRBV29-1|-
CSVLGGGTDTQYF
TGCAGCGTTTTGGGAGGGGGAACAGATACGCAGTATTTT
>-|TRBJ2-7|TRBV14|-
CARTLPPEQYF
TGTGCCAGGACCCTACCGCCCGAGCAGTACTTC
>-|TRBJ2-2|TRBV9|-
CASSVEQGRNTGELFF
TGTGCCAGCAGCGTAGAGCAGGGGCGGAACACCGGGGAGCTGTTTTTT
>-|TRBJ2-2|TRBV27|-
CASLGLGTPENTGELFF
TGTGCCAGCCTCGGACTCGGGACGCCGGAGAACACCGGGGAGCTGTTTTTT
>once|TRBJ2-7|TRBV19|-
CASSTRQNYEQYF
TGTGCCAGTAGTACGAGACAAAACTACGAGCAGTACTTC
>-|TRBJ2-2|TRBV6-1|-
CATRAQNTGELFF
TGTGCCACGCGGGCCCAAAACACCGGGGAGCTGTTTTTT
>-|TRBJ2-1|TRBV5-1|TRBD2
CASSFGGTSANNEQFF
TGCGCCAGCAGCTTCGGTGGGACTAGCGCTAACAATGAGCAGTTCTTC
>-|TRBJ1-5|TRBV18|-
CASSPPGGDQPQHF
TGTGCCAGCTCACCACCAGGGGGGGATCAGCCCCAGCATTTT
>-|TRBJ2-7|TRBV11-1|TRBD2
CASSLEPRGGLYEQYF
TGTGCCAGCAGCTTAGAGCCGCGGGGGGGCTTGTACGAGCAGTACTTC
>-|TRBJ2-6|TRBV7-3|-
CASSSGSSGANVLTF
TGTGCCAGCAGCTCGGGGAGCTCTGGGGCCAACGTCCTGACTTTC
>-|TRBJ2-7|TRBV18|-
CASSPLTASYEQYF
TGTGCCAGCTCACCACTCACAGCTTCCTACGAGCAGTACTTC
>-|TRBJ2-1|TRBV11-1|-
CASSLAELSYNEQFF
TGTGCCAGCAGCTTAGCGGAGCTCTCCTACAATGAGCAGTTCTTC
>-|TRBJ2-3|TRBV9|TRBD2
CASSAGLAGVEISTDTQYF
TGTGCCAGCAGCGCAGGACTAGCGGGAGTTGAAATCAGCACAGATACGCAGTATTTT
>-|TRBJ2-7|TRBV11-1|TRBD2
CASSLALAGVREQYF
TGTGCCAGCAGCTTAGCCCTAGCGGGAGTGAGGGAGCAGTACTTC
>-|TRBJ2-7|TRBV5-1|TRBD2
CASSPGLAGLSHEQYF
TGCGCCAGCAGCCCTGGACTAGCGGGACTATCCCACGAGCAGTACTTC
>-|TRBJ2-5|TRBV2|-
CASSVNSGARETQYF
TGTGCCAGCAGTGTAAATTCAGGGGCCCGGGAGACCCAGTACTTC
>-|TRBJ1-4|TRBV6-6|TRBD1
CASSHDRGREKLFF
TGTGCCAGCAGTCACGACAGGGGGCGGGAAAAACTGTTTTTT
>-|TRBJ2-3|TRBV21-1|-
CASSKRAARGADTQYF
TGTGCCAGCAGCAAAAGGGCAGCTCGAGGCGCAGATACGCAGTATTTT
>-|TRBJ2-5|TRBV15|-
CATSFRVAQETQYF
TGTGCCACCAGCTTTAGGGTTGCTCAAGAGACCCAGTACTTC
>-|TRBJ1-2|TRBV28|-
CASRRAEAYGYTF
TGTGCCAGCAGACGGGCCGAAGCCTATGGCTACACCTTC
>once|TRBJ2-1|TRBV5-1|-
CASRTNNEQFF
TGCGCCAGCAGGACGAACAATGAGCAGTTCTTC
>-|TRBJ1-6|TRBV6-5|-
CASRSRGRTESPLHF
TGTGCCAGCAGGTCTAGAGGCCGCACCGAATCACCCCTCCACTTT
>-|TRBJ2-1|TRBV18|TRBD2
CASFLTSGSSYNEQFF
TGTGCCAGCTTCCTGACTAGCGGGAGCTCCTACAATGAGCAGTTCTTC
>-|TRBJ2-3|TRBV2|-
CASTIPDTQYF
TGTGCCAGCACGATCCCAGATACGCAGTATTTT
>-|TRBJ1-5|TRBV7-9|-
CASSSYSTGSKGNQPQHF
TGTGCCAGCAGTTCGTACTCGACTGGAAGTAAGGGCAATCAGCCCCAGCATTTT
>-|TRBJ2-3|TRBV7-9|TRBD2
CASSLKSGEGRGSTDTQYF
TGTGCCAGCAGCTTGAAGTCGGGGGAGGGCCGCGGCTCAACAGATACGCAGTATTTT
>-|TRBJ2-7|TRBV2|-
CASERTYEQYF
TGTGCCAGCGAGAGAACCTACGAGCAGTACTTC
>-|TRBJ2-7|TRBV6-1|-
CASSRLGLLYEQYF
TGTGCCAGCAGTCGTCTGGGCCTTCTCTACGAGCAGTACTTC
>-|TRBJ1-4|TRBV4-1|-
CASSQGESYNEKLFF
TGCGCCAGCAGCCAAGGAGAGTCCTATAATGAAAAACTGTTTTTT
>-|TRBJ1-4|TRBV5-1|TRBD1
CASSLKPTGNEKLFF
TGCGCCAGCAGCTTGAAGCCGACAGGGAATGAAAAACTGTTTTTT
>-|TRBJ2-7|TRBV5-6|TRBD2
CASSFPGTSGPYPFEQYF
TGTGCCAGCAGCTTCCCCGGGACTAGCGGGCCCTACCCATTTGAGCAGTACTTC
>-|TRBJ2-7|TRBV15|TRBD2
CATRASGGAEQYF
TGTGCCACCAGAGCGAGCGGGGGGGCAGAGCAGTACTTC
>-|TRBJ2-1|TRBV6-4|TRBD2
CASSRGGPYNEQFF
TGTGCCAGCAGTCGGGGGGGCCCCTACAATGAGCAGTTCTTC
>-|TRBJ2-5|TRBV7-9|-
CASSLAAYRSETQYF
TGTGCCAGCAGCTTAGCAGCGTATCGGTCAGAGACCCAGTACTTC
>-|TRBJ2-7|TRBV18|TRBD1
CASSPVKTGGSYEQYF
TGTGCCAGCTCACCAGTTAAGACAGGGGGCTCCTACGAGCAGTACTTC
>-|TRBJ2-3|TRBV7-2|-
CASSRTGLGMYTDTQYF
TGTGCCAGCAGCCGTACAGGGTTAGGGATGTACACAGATACGCAGTATTTT
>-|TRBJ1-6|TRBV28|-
CASSLYGGQSPLHF
TGTGCCAGCAGTTTGTATGGGGGCCAATCACCCCTCCACTTT
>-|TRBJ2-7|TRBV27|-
CASTPFRAPGRGYEQYF
TGTGCCAGCACCCCATTCCGGGCCCCCGGGCGCGGCTACGAGCAGTACTTC
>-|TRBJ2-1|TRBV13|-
CASSLLVGKSHLNEQFF
TGTGCCAGCAGCTTATTGGTCGGAAAGAGCCACTTAAATGAGCAGTTCTTC
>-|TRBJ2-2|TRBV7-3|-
CASSLTGPNTGELFF
TGTGCCAGCAGCTTAACGGGCCCGAACACCGGGGAGCTGTTTTTT
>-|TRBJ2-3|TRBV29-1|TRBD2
CSGSSGRRTDTQYF
TGCAGCGGCTCTAGCGGGAGAAGGACAGATACGCAGTATTTT
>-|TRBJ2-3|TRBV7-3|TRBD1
CASSVTGGANTDTQYF
TGTGCCAGCAGCGTGACAGGGGGAGCTAACACAGATACGCAGTATTTT
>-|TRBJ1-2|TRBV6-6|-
CASTLIFGDNYGYTF
TGTGCCAGCACCCTAATTTTCGGGGATAACTATGGCTACACCTTC
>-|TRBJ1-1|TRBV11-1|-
CASSQRALTTNTEAFF
TGTGCCAGCAGCCAAAGGGCCCTAACAACGAACACTGAAGCTTTCTTT
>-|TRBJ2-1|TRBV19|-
CASSIVGGRRNNEQFF
TGTGCCAGTAGTATAGTAGGGGGGCGAAGAAACAATGAGCAGTTCTTC